The 21 T cell receptor beta chains below come from one sample, sequenced in a study of PD-1 blockade in classical Hodgkin lymphoma. Sequencing used immunoSEQ multiplex PCR; TCRdb keeps in-frame clones, though not all of them. This table has 9,900 or so clones, 70% to 80% appearing once. Autologous stem cell transplantation was followed by relapse in every patient, and brentuximab vedotin exposure varied. The authors purified CD4+ T cells from thawed PBMCs by magnetic negative selection. The specimen comprised CD4+ T cells from blood, sampled at baseline. All receptors derive from a human donor with classical Hodgkin lymphoma.

The sample holds a few counts of this clone. The rearrangement uses TRBV6-1 and TRBJ2-7, with 9 bases that match TRBD1. CDR3 length: 12 amino acids. The junction had 5 bases not matched to a gene; V was cut back by 2 bases and J by 12 bases. Germline-derived CDR1 and CDR2 are MNHNS and SASEGT. Here the CDR3 reads CASSEWDRDPYF. In DNA form, the CDR3 reads TGTGCCAGCAGTGAATGGGACAGGGACCCGTACTTC.

V usage is TRBV10-3 and J usage is TRBJ2-3; D assignment may be TRBD1 or TRBD2 (6 bases each). V shed 11 bases and J shed 2 bases, with 20 bases lying between them. Per the germline V gene, CDR1 is ENHRY and CDR2 is SYGVKD. The CDR3 length is 15 residues. Here the CDR3 reads CASAEGGQITDTQYF. The CDR3 DNA reads as TGTGCCTCGGCGGAGGGGGGCCAGATCACAGATACGCAGTATTTT.

Only a few counts were recorded for this clone. The CDR3 DNA reads TGTGCCAGCAGCGGCTATGGGGACAGGGGGAAGGGTGACACTGAAGCTTTCTTT. It specifies CASSGYGDRGKGDTEAFF. The J gene is TRBJ1-1, the V gene TRBV9; 11 nucleotides line up with TRBD1. The germline CDR1 and CDR2 sequences are SGDLS and YYNGEE. The CDR3 is made up of 18 amino acids. After removal of 3 bases from V and 3 bases from J, the junction contained 13 bases not matched to a gene.

The chain couples TRBV28 to TRBJ1-5; D perhaps matches TRBD1 (5 bases). The CDR3 extends over 14 amino acids. The V and J ends lost 3 bases and 7 bases respectively, with 13 bases between them. Germline CDR1 is MDHEN and CDR2 is SYDVKM. CDR3: CASSLGGTGQPQHF. CDR3 DNA sequence: TGTGCCAGCAGTTTGGGAGGGACTGGACAGCCCCAGCATTTT.

The chain links TRBV7-2 to TRBJ1-1; 8 positions match TRBD1. CDR3 size: 16 residues. The germline V gene has CDR1 SGHTA and CDR2 FQGNSA. V was clipped by 6 bases and J by 1 base; unmatched bases: 10. The CDR3 loop reads CASRAPGQVGNTEAFF. The DNA for the CDR3 is TGTGCCAGCAGGGCCCCGGGACAGGTTGGGAACACTGAAGCTTTCTTT.

The chain carries TRBV11-3 and TRBJ2-7, with TRBD1 matching 11 bases. V lost 6 bases to trimming and J lost 1 base; unmatched junction nucleotides: 5. The CDR3 consists of 15 residues. The germline CDR1 and CDR2 sequences are SGHNT and YENEEA. The CDR3 sequence is CASSFGTGGSYEQYF. Here the CDR3 DNA reads TGTGCCAGCAGTTTCGGGACAGGGGGGTCCTACGAGCAGTACTTC. The full variable domain, in which reference TRBV11-3 and TRBJ2-7 provide the parts outside the CDR3, is EAGVVQSPRYKIIEKKQPVAFWCNPISGHNTLYWYLQNLGQGPELLIRYENEEAVDDSQLPKDRFSAERLKGVDSTLKIQPAELGDSAVYLCASSFGTGGSYEQYFGPGTRLTVT.

This sequence joins TRBV30 and TRBJ1-6; D is unresolved. The germline V gene has CDR1 GTSNPN and CDR2 SVGIG (reference sequence). The CDR3 has 12 amino acids. The V and J ends lost 1 base and 10 bases respectively, with 8 bases between them. CDR3 coding DNA: TGTGCCTGGAGTGCAGTGAAGTCACCCCTCCACTTT. This sequence encodes CAWSAVKSPLHF.

The V gene is TRBV6-5, the J gene TRBJ2-1; TRBD2 matches 10 bases. This CDR3 has 15 amino acids. Germline V lookup: CDR1 MNHEY, CDR2 SVGAGI. Unmatched junction bases numbered 15, after V lost 10 bases and J lost 9 bases. Written as DNA, the CDR3 is TGTGCCACCTTCCCTGCCAGCGGGAGGGCGGGTGAGCAGTTCTTC. Translation: CATFPASGRAGEQFF.

The chain is built from TRBV5-6 and TRBJ2-7, with D tentatively TRBD1 or TRBD2 (5 bases each). There are 15 residues in the CDR3. Looked up from germline, CDR1 is SGHDT and CDR2 is YYEEEE. V dropped 1 base and J dropped 5 bases, with 16 bases sitting between them. The CDR3: CASSLTLTGTDEQYF. In DNA form, the CDR3 reads TGTGCCAGCAGCTTGACTTTAACCGGGACGGACGAGCAGTACTTC.

This clone was seen a handful of times. The V call is TRBV11-2, the J call TRBJ2-1; possibly TRBD2 for D (6 bases). Germline lookup yields CDR1 SGHAT and CDR2 FQNNGV. The V and J ends lost 3 bases and 6 bases respectively, with 15 bases between them. CDR3 length: 15 amino acids. CDR3 residues: CASSLIQGAGNEQFF. In nucleotides, the CDR3 is TGTGCCAGCAGCTTGATCCAGGGAGCGGGCAATGAGCAGTTCTTC.

This clone has more than one count but fewer than ten. V and J are TRBV5-5 and TRBJ2-5; D is undetermined. Germline CDR1 and CDR2: SGHKS and YYEKEE (reference sequence). The CDR3 is 13 amino acids. V lost 4 bases, J lost 5 bases, and 12 bases lay in between. CDR3 residues: CASSQELLETQYF. Written as DNA, the CDR3 is TGTGCCAGCAGCCAGGAGCTACTGGAGACCCAGTACTTC.

V gene TRBV27 combines with J gene TRBJ1-2; D not resolved. The germline V gene encodes CDR1 MNHEY and CDR2 SMNVEV (reference sequence). Trimming took 5 bases from V and 6 from J, leaving 19 bases between them. This CDR3 comprises 15 residues. This CDR3 is CASSRNSFPMDGYTF. CDR3 nucleotides: TGTGCCAGCAGTAGGAACAGCTTCCCGATGGATGGCTACACCTTC.

This clone was seen a few times. The CDR3 here is CASSLVKNTEAFF. The CDR3 DNA reads as TGCGCCAGCAGCTTGGTTAAGAACACTGAAGCTTTCTTT. V gene TRBV5-1 combines with J gene TRBJ1-1; D uncertain. Per germline, CDR1 SGHRS and CDR2 YFSETQ. There are 13 residues in the CDR3. V dropped 0 bases and J dropped 1 base, with 4 bases sitting between them. The full variable domain, completed using reference TRBV5-1 and TRBJ1-1, is KAGVTQTPRYLIKTRGQQVTLSCSPISGHRSVSWYQQTPGQGLQFLFEYFSETQRNKGNFPGRFSGRQFSNSRSEMNVSTLELGDSALYLCASSLVKNTEAFFGQGTRLTVV.

V gene TRBV6-6 combines with J gene TRBJ2-7; D is unclear. CDR3 length: 14 residues. Trimming left V 2 bases short and J 6 bases short, with 14 bases between. CDR1 is MNHNY and CDR2 is SVGAGI in the germline V gene (reference sequence). CDR3 bases: TGTGCCAGCAGTTACGTTGACCGTGAGTCCGAGCAGTACTTC. Translation gives CASSYVDRESEQYF.

This sequence joins TRBV6-1 and TRBJ2-5; TRBD2 matches 7 bases. J lost 2 bases, V lost 10 bases, and 10 bases had no gene match. This CDR3 spans 14 amino acids. Germline-derived CDR1 and CDR2 are MNHNS and SASEGT. In DNA, the CDR3 is TGTGCCACCCAAGCGGGACTTACACAAGAGACCCAGTACTTC. Amino acids: CATQAGLTQETQYF.

This rearrangement joins TRBV11-3 to TRBJ2-5; D call uncertain. Germline V gene lookup returns CDR1 SGHNT and CDR2 YENEEA. The V end was cut by 4 bases, the J end by 0 bases, with 12 bases between. This CDR3 is 15 amino acids long. The CDR3 region is CASSSPHQDQETQYF. In nucleotides, the CDR3 is TGTGCCAGCAGCTCACCCCATCAGGACCAAGAGACCCAGTACTTC.

This clone was found a few times. The V gene is TRBV6-6, the J gene TRBJ2-1, with 8 bases lining up with TRBD2. CDR3 length: 13 residues. After removal of 7 bases from V and 4 bases from J, the junction contained 3 bases not matched to a gene. Germline loops: CDR1 MNHNY, CDR2 SVGAGI (reference sequence). CDR3 region: CASTTSGYNEQFF. CDR3 sequence (DNA): TGTGCCAGCACTACTAGCGGATACAATGAGCAGTTCTTC.

The CDR3 sequence is CASSSQNQPQHF. CDR3 DNA: TGTGCCAGCAGTTCACAGAATCAGCCCCAGCATTTT. The V gene is TRBV2, the J gene TRBJ1-5; the D is unclear. Germline V CDR1 and CDR2: SNHLY, FYNNEI. This CDR3 comprises 12 residues. V lost 5 bases, J lost 4 bases, and 6 bases lay in between.

The V and J genes are TRBV5-1 and TRBJ2-1; 7 nucleotides line up with TRBD2. The CDR3 totals 16 residues. Germline CDR1 SGHRS, CDR2 YFSETQ. V was clipped by 0 bases and J by 4 bases; unmatched bases: 7. The DNA of the CDR3 is TGCGCCAGCAGCTTGGACGGTAGCGGGCCTTACAATGAGCAGTTCTTC. Translation: CASSLDGSGPYNEQFF.

V gene TRBV2 combines with J gene TRBJ2-1; D remains unclear. Trimming took off 4 bases at V and 6 bases at J, with 7 bases between the two ends. The CDR3 extends over 12 amino acids. In germline, CDR1 is SNHLY, CDR2 FYNNEI. The CDR3 reads CASSVMGNEQFF. The CDR3 DNA sequence: TGTGCCAGCAGTGTCATGGGCAATGAGCAGTTCTTC.

The chain employs TRBV11-2 and TRBJ2-5, with 8 nucleotides matching TRBD2. CDR1 SGHAT and CDR2 FQNNGV come from the germline V gene. The trim removed 1 base at V and 2 bases at J, leaving 15 bases unmatched. The CDR3 consists of 19 residues. The CDR3 region has the DNA TGTGCCAGCAGCTTAGGTTGGCGGGGGGCCCCAAATAGACAAGAGACCCAGTACTTC. Translation: CASSLGWRGAPNRQETQYF.